This TCR beta chain was sequenced for a study of cytomegalovirus exposure and HLA in healthy donors. Use of 60 Vbeta and 13 Jbeta primers characterized the PCR. The assay was immunoSEQ multiplex PCR, and TCRdb's table has in-frame clones only and misses some. The profile shows over 150,000 clones, 68% of them singletons. Broader study findings: Solely CMV serostatus was available to characterize immune exposure.

V trimming: 2 bases; J trimming: 7 bases; junction bases outside the gene matches: 5. The CDR3 runs to 14 residues. From germline, CDR1 is MNHEY and CDR2 SVGAGI. Concerning this clone: As yet, its antigen is unknown.

V usage is TRBV6-5 and J usage is TRBJ2-3, with 8 bases lining up with TRBD1. This clonotype was sampled from a man in his forties or fifties in good health and CMV-seronegative. Sequencing was done on a sample of PBMCs. Here the CDR3 DNA reads TGTGCCAGCAGTTACCCGGACAGGGCGAATACGCAGTATTTT. Translating gives CASSYPDRANTQYF.